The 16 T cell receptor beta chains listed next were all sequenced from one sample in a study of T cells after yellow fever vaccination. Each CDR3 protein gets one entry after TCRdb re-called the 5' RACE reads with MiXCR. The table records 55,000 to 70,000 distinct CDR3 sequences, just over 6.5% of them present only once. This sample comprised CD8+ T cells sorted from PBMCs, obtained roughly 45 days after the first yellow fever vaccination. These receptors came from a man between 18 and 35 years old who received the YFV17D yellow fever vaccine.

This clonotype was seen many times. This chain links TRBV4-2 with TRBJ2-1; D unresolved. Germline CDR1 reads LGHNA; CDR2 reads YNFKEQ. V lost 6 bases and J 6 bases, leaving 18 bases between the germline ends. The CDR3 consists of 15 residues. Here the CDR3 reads CASRSGSLLGNEQFF. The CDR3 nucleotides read TGTGCCAGCAGATCCGGGTCACTATTGGGCAATGAGCAGTTCTTC.

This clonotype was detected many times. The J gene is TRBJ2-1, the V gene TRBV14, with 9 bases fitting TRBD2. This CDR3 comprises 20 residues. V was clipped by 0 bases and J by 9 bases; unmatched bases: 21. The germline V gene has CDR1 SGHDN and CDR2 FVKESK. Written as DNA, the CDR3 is TGTGCCAGCAGCCAAGATACGTTTCAGCGGGGGGCCCCATTCAGCGCTGAGCAGTTCTTC. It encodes CASSQDTFQRGAPFSAEQFF.

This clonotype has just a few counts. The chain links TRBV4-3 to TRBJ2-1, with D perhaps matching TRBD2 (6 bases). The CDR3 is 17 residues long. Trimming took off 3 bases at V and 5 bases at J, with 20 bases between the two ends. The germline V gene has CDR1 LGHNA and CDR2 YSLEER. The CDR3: CASSHDSRDWLDNEQFF. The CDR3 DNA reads TGCGCCAGCAGCCACGATAGTCGGGACTGGCTAGACAATGAGCAGTTCTTC.

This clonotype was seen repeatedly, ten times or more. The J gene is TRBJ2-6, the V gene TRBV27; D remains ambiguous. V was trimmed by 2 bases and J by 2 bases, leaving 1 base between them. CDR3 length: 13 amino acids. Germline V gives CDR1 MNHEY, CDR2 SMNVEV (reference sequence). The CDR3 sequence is CASSLAGANVLTF. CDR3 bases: TGTGCCAGCAGTTTAGCTGGGGCCAACGTCCTGACTTTC.

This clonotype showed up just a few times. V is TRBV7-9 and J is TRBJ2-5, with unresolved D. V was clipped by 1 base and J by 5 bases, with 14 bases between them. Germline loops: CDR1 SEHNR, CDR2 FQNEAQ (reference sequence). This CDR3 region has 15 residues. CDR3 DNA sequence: TGTGCCAGCAGCTTAGAACTCCGGGTGGGGGAGACCCAGTACTTC. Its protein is CASSLELRVGETQYF.

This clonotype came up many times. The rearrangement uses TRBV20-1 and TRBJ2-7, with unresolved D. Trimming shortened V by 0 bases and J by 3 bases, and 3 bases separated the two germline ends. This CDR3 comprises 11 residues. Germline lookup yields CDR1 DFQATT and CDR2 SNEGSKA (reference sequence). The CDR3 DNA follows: TGCAGTGCTAGAGATTTCTACGAGCAGTACTTC. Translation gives CSARDFYEQYF.

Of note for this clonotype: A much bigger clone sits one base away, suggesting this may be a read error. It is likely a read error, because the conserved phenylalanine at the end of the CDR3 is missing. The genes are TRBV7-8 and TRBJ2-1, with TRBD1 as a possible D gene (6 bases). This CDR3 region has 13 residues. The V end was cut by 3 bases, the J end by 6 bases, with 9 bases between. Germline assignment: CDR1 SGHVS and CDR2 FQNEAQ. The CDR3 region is CASSFRGPNEQFL. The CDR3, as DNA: TGTGCCAGCAGCTTCAGGGGCCCCAATGAGCAGTTCTTA.

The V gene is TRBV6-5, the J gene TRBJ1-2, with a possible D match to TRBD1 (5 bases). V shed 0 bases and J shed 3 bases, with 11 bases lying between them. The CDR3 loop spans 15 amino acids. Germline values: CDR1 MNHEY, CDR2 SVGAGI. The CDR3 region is CASSYSGALDYGYTF. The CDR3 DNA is TGTGCCAGCAGTTACTCAGGGGCCCTTGACTATGGCTACACCTTC.

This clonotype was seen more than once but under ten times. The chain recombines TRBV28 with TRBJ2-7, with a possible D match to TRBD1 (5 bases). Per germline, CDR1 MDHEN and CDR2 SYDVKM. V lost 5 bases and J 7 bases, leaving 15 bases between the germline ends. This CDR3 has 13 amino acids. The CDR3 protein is CASSPPRGEEQYV. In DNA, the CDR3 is TGTGCCAGCAGTCCACCTAGGGGTGAGGAGCAGTACGTC.

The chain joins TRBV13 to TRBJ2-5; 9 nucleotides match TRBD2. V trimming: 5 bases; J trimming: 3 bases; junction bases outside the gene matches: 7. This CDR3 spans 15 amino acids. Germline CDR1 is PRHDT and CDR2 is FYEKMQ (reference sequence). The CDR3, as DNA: TGTGCCAGCAGCCCACCGGGACTAGCAGAAGAGACCCAGTACTTC. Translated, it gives CASSPPGLAEETQYF.

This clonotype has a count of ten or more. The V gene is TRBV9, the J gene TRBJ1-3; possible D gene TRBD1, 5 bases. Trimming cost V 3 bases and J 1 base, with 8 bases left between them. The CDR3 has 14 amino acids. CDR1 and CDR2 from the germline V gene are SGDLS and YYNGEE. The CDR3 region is CASSAGTSGNTIYF. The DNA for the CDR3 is TGTGCCAGCAGCGCCGGGACTTCTGGAAACACCATATATTTT.

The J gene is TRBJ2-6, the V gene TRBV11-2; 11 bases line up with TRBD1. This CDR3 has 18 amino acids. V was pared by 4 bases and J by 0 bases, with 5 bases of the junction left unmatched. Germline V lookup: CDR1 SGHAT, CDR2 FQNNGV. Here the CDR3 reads CASSSRGTGGSGANVLTF. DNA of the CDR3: TGTGCCAGCAGCTCGAGAGGGACAGGGGGCTCTGGGGCCAACGTCCTGACTTTC.

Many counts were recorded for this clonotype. For the CDR3, the DNA is TGTGCCAGCAGCGTGGGACAGGCGAGCGGGGAGCTGTTTTTT. Protein: CASSVGQASGELFF. The rearrangement uses TRBV9 and TRBJ2-2, with 8 bases lining up with TRBD1. The germline V gene has CDR1 SGDLS and CDR2 YYNGEE. V shed 2 bases and J 7 bases; nucleotides not matched to a gene: 4. The CDR3 totals 14 residues.

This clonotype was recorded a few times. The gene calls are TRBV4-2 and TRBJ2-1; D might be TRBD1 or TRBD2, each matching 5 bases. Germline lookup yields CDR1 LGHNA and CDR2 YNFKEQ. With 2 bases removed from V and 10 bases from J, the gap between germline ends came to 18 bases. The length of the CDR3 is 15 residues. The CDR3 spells CASSQRDPQGLEQFF. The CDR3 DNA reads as TGTGCCAGCAGCCAACGGGACCCCCAAGGTTTAGAGCAGTTCTTC.

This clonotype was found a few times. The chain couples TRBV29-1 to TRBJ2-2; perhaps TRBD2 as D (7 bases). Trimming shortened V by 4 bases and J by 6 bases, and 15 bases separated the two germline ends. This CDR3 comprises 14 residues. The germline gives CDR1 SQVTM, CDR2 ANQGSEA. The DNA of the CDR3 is TGCAGCGTTGTAGGGGAGGGGGTGCCCGGGGAGCTGTTTTTT. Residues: CSVVGEGVPGELFF.

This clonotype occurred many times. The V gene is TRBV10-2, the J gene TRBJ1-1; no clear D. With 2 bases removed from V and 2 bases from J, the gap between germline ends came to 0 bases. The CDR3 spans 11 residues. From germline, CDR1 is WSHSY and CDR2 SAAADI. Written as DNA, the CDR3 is TGCGCCAGCAGTGAGAACACTGAAGCTTTCTTT. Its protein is CASSENTEAFF.